The present T cell receptor beta chain was sequenced within a study of blood T cell repertoires in COVID-19. Study context: There were acute and convalescent COVID-19 samples, and they came from the United States, Italy and Spain. PBMCs, B-cell-depleted T cells, or T cells were the source of the cDNA or gDNA that made up the material.

Original analysis: Scientists estimated how many nucleated cells there were by amplifying reference gene primers. The table came from immunoSEQ multiplex PCR; TCRdb's copy has only in-frame clones and leaves some out. The DNA was the basis for D and trimming; V, J and clone size are from that table. Among about 20,000 clones, about 90% were seen once, and the ten largest hold around 2.9%. Between the trimmed V and J ends, which lost 8 bases and 4 bases, there was a span of 15 bases. This CDR3 is 14 amino acids long. CDR1 and CDR2 (germline): LNHDA, SQIVND (reference sequence). The material sequenced was peripheral blood. This receptor was taken from a man in his 70s with acute or convalescent COVID-19. The rearrangement links TRBV19 to TRBJ2-1; a possible D gene is TRBD2 (6 bases). CDR3 bases: TGTGCCAGTTCCAACGGGGGAGTATACAATGAGCAGTTCTTC. Translated: CASSNGGVYNEQFF. Full variable domain (missing parts from reference TRBV19 and TRBJ2-1): DGGITQSPKYLFRKEGQNVTLSCEQNLNHDAMYWYRQDPGQGLRLIYYSQIVNDFQKGDIAEGYSVSREKKESFPLTVTSAQKNPTAFYLCASSNGGVYNEQFFGPGTRLTVL.